Detailed here is one TCR beta chain. Which antigen it targets is not known. There are no base qualities to consult, and no much larger clone falls within one base. The sample comes from a study of cytotoxic CD8 clonotypes in ibrutinib-treated CLL (dated by TCRdb to the early 2020s). Describing the broader study: The cohort included some 14 treatment-naive and ten to twelve relapsed/refractory patients; roughly 17 were IGHV unmutated. Responses were partial in around 25 patients and complete in 2; after median about 68 months follow-up, roughly 14 stayed in remission and some twelve progressed. Response samples were obtained after a median of approximately twelve months of treatment, with a range of about 6 to 40 months. On average, each sample yielded about 250,000 productive templates and 94,082 productive rearrangements. Longitudinal samples were obtainable from about 30% of the roughly 90 participants in the trial. Cryopreserved peripheral blood mononuclear cells were obtained before treatment, at response, and at either sustained remission or disease progression. All remission and progressive disease samples were collected while patients were still receiving ibrutinib.

On a MiSeq, deep resolution sequencing aimed for a depth between 1 in 1 million and 1 in 200,000 T cells, with each clonotype covered roughly 10x on average. The immunoSEQ hsTCRB Kit was used to generate the TCR beta libraries. The source study handled its data this way. Data were analyzed with ImmunoSEQ Data Assistant and ImmunoSEQ Analyzer, with V, D and J genes assigned per IMGT definitions. Clonality, with values ranging from 0 to 1, was calculated as one minus the normalized Shannon entropy of productive rearrangement frequencies. Public clonotype analysis was restricted to overrepresented clonotypes comprising at least 0.05% of each patient's repertoire. Repertoires from about a dozen age-matched healthy donors in immuneACCESS were used as clonality controls. In its TCRdb copy, this immuneACCESS table keeps in-frame sequences only and misses some clones. Where compared with another copy, unresolved V genes explain less than half of these, and the others have no known cause. That table is the source of V, J and clone size, and D and trimming were worked out from the DNA. The sample table contains 130,000 to 150,000 clones; only one count was recorded for around 90% of them. The leading ten clones occupy about a tenth of the sample.

The time point tag for this specimen amounts to: approximately eleven months on ibrutinib. For TCR beta library preparation, roughly 2 micrograms of genomic DNA were extracted from the cryopreserved PBMCs. High-throughput TCR beta sequencing was performed on longitudinal blood samples from CLL patients receiving ibrutinib monotherapy. The patients took part in an open-label, single-center phase 2 trial of ibrutinib monotherapy. Beyond this particular receptor, the publication reports: Sustained-remission and progressing patients did not have matched sampling times, and lymph node repertoires were not examined. At ibrutinib response clonality went up, during sustained remission it held steady, and at progression it dropped back toward baseline. Public clonotypes were found to be uncommon and were observed to contract or remain stable during treatment; the increase in clonality was shown to reflect expansion of private clonotypes at ibrutinib response. Baseline clonality exceeded that of age-matched healthy donors and correlated strongly with circulating CD8+ T-cell counts.

CDR1 MGHDK and CDR2 SYGVNS were looked up in the germline V gene. The junction carries 20 bases between V and J, which are trimmed by 5 bases and 4 bases respectively. Its CDR3 holds 16 amino acids, cysteine through phenylalanine. Only the CDR3 DNA is retained, 48 bases long and in frame from the first base. The receptor comes from a human donor with chronic lymphocytic leukemia. Recombination linked TRBV25-1 to TRBJ2-5; the D gene may be TRBD1 or TRBD2, since each aligns over 5 bases. The material sequenced was PBMCs, taken after 12 months of ibrutinib treatment. CDR3 reads: CASSYTQGRTGETQYF. The DNA sequence is TGTGCCAGCAGTTACACCCAGGGACGGACGGGAGAGACCCAGTACTTC.